This T cell receptor (beta chain) was sequenced during a study of cytomegalovirus exposure and HLA in healthy donors. The study, taken as a whole, reports: Indistinguishable V segments such as TRBV6-2 and TRBV6-3 were excluded. Later, TCR association rates were found to vary by HLA locus, highest for DRB1 and lowest for HLA-C. Later examination showed HLA-associated TCR beta chains had greater clonal expansion than equally common others.

CDR1 is SGHRS, CDR2 YFSETQ, per germline. With V trimmed by 2 bases and J by 5 bases, 10 bases remained unmatched. The CDR3 has 16 amino acids. Researchers ran the PCR with 60 Vbeta and 13 Jbeta primers. The table came from immunoSEQ multiplex PCR; TCRdb's copy has only in-frame clones and leaves some out. This sample carries approximately 170,000 clones, less than 80% of them seen once, and the ten largest clones take about 0.8%. As concerns this clone: Antigen unknown.

The sequence was obtained from a female donor in good health and CMV-seronegative. The source material was PBMCs. This sequence joins TRBV5-1 and TRBJ2-1; TRBD2 matches 7 bases. The CDR3 region has the DNA TGCGCCAGCAGCTTTATGCTGGCTAGCGGCGACAATGAGCAGTTCTTC. It yields the protein CASSFMLASGDNEQFF.